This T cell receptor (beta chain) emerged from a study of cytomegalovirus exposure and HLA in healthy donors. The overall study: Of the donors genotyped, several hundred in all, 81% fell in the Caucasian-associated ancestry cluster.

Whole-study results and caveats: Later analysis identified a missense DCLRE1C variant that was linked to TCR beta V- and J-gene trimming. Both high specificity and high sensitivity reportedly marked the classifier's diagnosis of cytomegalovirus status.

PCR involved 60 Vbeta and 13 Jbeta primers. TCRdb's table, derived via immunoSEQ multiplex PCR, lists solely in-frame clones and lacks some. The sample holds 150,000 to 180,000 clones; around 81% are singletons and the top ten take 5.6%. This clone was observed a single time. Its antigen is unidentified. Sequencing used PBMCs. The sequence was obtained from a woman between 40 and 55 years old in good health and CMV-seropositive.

DNA for the CDR3: TGTGCCAGCAGTTTATACCGGAGCGGGAGAGACACAGATACGCAGTATTTT. This encodes CASSLYRSGRDTDTQYF. This chain links TRBV27 with TRBJ2-3; TRBD2 agrees at 8 bases. The CDR3 has 17 residues. The V and J ends lost 1 base and 2 bases, in that order; junction bases with no gene match: 8. Per the germline V gene, CDR1 is MNHEY and CDR2 is SMNVEV (reference sequence).